The TCR beta chain described here comes from a study of response to subunit inactivated influenza vaccine. Via MiXCR, TCRdb re-called the RT-PCR reads, giving one row per CDR3 protein. The sample has 860,000 or so distinct CDR3 sequences; approximately 21% are singletons. CDR3 length: 12 residues. Between the trimmed V and J ends, which lost 0 bases and 6 bases, there was a span of 5 bases. The chain uses TRBV12-3 or TRBV12-4 and TRBJ1-1; the D is unclear. This clonotype was sampled from a man aged 50 to 59 who received an inactivated influenza vaccine. Source: PBMCs from blood, taken 5 to 6 days after vaccination. The CDR3 sequence: CASSLAASEAFF. CDR3 sequence (DNA): TGTGCCAGCAGTTTAGCGGCCTCTGAAGCTTTCTTT.